Presented here are 4 T cell receptor beta chains from one specimen sequenced in a study of T cell repertoires in cytomegalovirus infection. The antigens of these receptors remain unknown. TCRdb re-called the reads with MiXCR, one entry per CDR3 protein. The table has some 920,000 distinct CDR3 sequences, around 31% seen once. Sequencing was performed on cultured CD8+ T cells from PBMCs, taken from culture after CMV antigen stimulation. These receptor sequences come from a human donor in good health (CMV status not recorded). Some clones in this sample may be carry-over from other donors' samples.

This clonotype was counted a few times. The chain carries TRBV7-9 and TRBJ2-7, with D uncertain. The V end lost 5 bases, the J end lost 5 bases, and 19 bases lay between the germline ends. The CDR3 totals 15 residues. Germline CDR1 SEHNR, CDR2 FQNEAQ (reference sequence). The DNA of the CDR3 is TGTGCCAGCAGCCCCCTTATGACTCCTTCGGACGAGCAGTACTTC. This gives the protein CASSPLMTPSDEQYF.

This clonotype occurred many times. This sequence joins TRBV7-2 and TRBJ2-2, with TRBD1 matching over 7 bases. V gave up 4 bases and J gave up 5 bases; unmatched junction bases: 1. This CDR3 has 13 residues. Germline values: CDR1 SGHTA, CDR2 FQGNSA. The CDR3 is CASSSQGTGELFF. Here the CDR3 DNA reads TGTGCCAGCAGCTCACAGGGGACCGGGGAGCTGTTTTTT.

This chain uses TRBV11-2 with TRBJ2-1, with TRBD1 matching 8 bases. J lost 8 bases, V lost 0 bases, and 3 bases had no gene match. Germline lookup yields CDR1 SGHAT and CDR2 FQNNGV. CDR3 length: 14 amino acids. The CDR3 sequence is CASSLDRGHDEQFF. CDR3 coding DNA: TGTGCCAGCAGCTTAGACAGGGGGCACGATGAGCAGTTCTTC.

This clonotype showed up many times. The chain couples TRBV7-9 to TRBJ2-3; D gene unclear. From germline, CDR1 is SEHNR and CDR2 FQNEAQ (reference sequence). This CDR3 contains 15 residues. V lost 4 bases to trimming and J lost 1 base, with 12 bases between them. The CDR3 reads CASSSAGSGTDTQYF. CDR3 nucleotides: TGTGCCAGCAGCTCCGCCGGCTCAGGCACAGATACGCAGTATTTT.